The 12 T cell receptor beta chains below come from one sample, sequenced in a study of T cells in Graves' hyperthyroidism and ophthalmopathy. RNA transcripts served as the template for amplifying TCR beta CDR3 regions. RT-PCR in the first round (using the HTBI primer set) targeted the TCR CDR3. TCRdb processed the multiplex PCR reads anew with MiXCR; each CDR3 protein has one entry. The table shows approximately 360,000 distinct CDR3 sequences, with 25% occurring only once. Sequencing was carried out using blood. These receptors were obtained from a man aged 50 to 60 with Graves' hyperthyroidism.

This clonotype was recorded a few times. The J gene is TRBJ2-2, the V gene TRBV6-1; possibly TRBD2 for D (6 bases). Germline CDR1 is MNHNS and CDR2 is SASEGT. Trimming stripped 5 bases from V and 0 bases from J, with 13 bases between. This CDR3 comprises 16 residues. This CDR3 is CASSYLAAANTGELFF. CDR3 nucleotide sequence: TGTGCCAGCAGTTATTTAGCGGCGGCGAACACCGGGGAGCTGTTTTTT.

In its sample, this clonotype was seen a few times. The V call is TRBV7-9, the J call TRBJ2-3; 8 nucleotides align to TRBD2. Germline V gene sequence: CDR1 SEHNR, CDR2 FQNEAQ (reference sequence). This CDR3 is 15 amino acids long. Germline trimming cut 7 bases from V and 3 bases from J; bases unmatched to any gene: 9. CDR3 amino acids: CASTELAAGTDTQYF. In DNA, the CDR3 is TGTGCCAGCACCGAACTAGCGGCGGGGACAGATACGCAGTATTTT.

This clonotype occurred many times. V gene TRBV3-1 combines with J gene TRBJ1-1; 7 nucleotides agree with TRBD1. The CDR3 runs 15 residues. V dropped 4 bases and J dropped 3; count of bases not matched to a gene: 8. Germline V gene data show CDR1 as LGHDT and CDR2 as YNNKEL (reference sequence). The DNA for the CDR3 is TGTGCCAGCAGCCTGTTACAGGGGAAATACACTGAAGCTTTCTTT. Protein sequence: CASSLLQGKYTEAFF.

The chain couples TRBV12-3 or TRBV12-4 to TRBJ2-2; 10 nucleotides match TRBD2. This CDR3 contains 17 residues. Trimming cost V 1 base and J 4 bases; bases outside gene matches: 6. This chain's CDR3 is CASSLEGLAGVTGELFF. The DNA for the CDR3 is TGTGCCAGCAGTTTAGAGGGTCTAGCGGGAGTCACCGGGGAGCTGTTTTTT.

This clonotype was seen repeatedly, ten times or more. The CDR3 DNA follows: TGTGCCAGCAGCCTCAAAAGCTCGGGGGGCTACACCTTC. This codes for CASSLKSSGGYTF. The chain recombines TRBV3-1 with TRBJ1-2; no definite D call. The length of the CDR3 is 13 residues. Germline-derived CDR1 and CDR2 are LGHDT and YNNKEL (reference sequence). Trimming took 4 bases from V and 8 from J, leaving 14 bases between them.

The CDR3 DNA sequence: TGCAGCGTTGCTTCACCTAGCACCACGCAGTATTTT. Protein: CSVASPSTTQYF. The V gene is TRBV29-1, the J gene TRBJ2-3, with TRBD2 as a possible D gene (5 bases). This CDR3 has 12 amino acids. Deletions cut 4 bases from V and 9 bases from J, with 14 bases between. CDR1 is SQVTM and CDR2 is ANQGSEA in the germline V gene.

The rearrangement links TRBV20-1 to TRBJ2-7, with a possible D match to TRBD2 (6 bases). V was pared by 6 bases and J by 3 bases, with 18 bases between. The CDR3 has 14 amino acids. The germline CDR1 and CDR2 sequences are DFQATT and SNEGSKA (reference sequence). CDR3 DNA: TGCAGTGCCTCGAACCACCAGGGAGGCTACGAGCAGTACTTC. This translates into CSASNHQGGYEQYF.

The gene calls are TRBV12-3 or TRBV12-4 and TRBJ1-5; 7 bases align to TRBD1. Germline trimming cut 6 bases from V and 6 bases from J; bases unmatched to any gene: 14. The CDR3 extends over 16 amino acids. The CDR3, as DNA: TGTGCCAGCAGCTTCGGGGGGCAGGGGGTAGGTCAGCCCCAGCATTTT. As protein: CASSFGGQGVGQPQHF.

In its sample, this clonotype was seen many times. This chain uses TRBV11-2 with TRBJ1-2; D unresolved. The germline V gene encodes CDR1 SGHAT and CDR2 FQNNGV. The V end was cut by 1 base, the J end by 3 bases, with 9 bases between. The CDR3 totals 14 residues. This chain's CDR3 is CASSLASGYYGYTF. The DNA for the CDR3 is TGTGCCAGCAGCTTAGCTAGTGGTTACTATGGCTACACCTTC.

This clonotype was seen a few times. The V gene is TRBV29-1, the J gene TRBJ2-5; D is unclear. The V end was cut by 4 bases, the J end by 2 bases, with 11 bases between. Germline-derived CDR1 and CDR2 are SQVTM and ANQGSEA. CDR3 size: 13 residues. In nucleotides, the CDR3 is TGCAGCGTTGTAGCTGGGGATCAAGAGACCCAGTACTTC. It translates to CSVVAGDQETQYF.

The rearrangement links TRBV27 to TRBJ1-2; D is unresolved. The V gene's germline CDR1 is MNHEY and CDR2 SMNVEV (reference sequence). Deletions cut 5 bases from V and 5 bases from J, with 9 bases between. This CDR3 contains 12 residues. CDR3 nucleotides: TGTGCCAGCAGTGCCTGGGGTTATGGCTACACCTTC. Translated: CASSAWGYGYTF.

This clonotype was seen a handful of times. The chain uses TRBV5-8 and TRBJ1-2; D is perhaps TRBD1 (6 bases). There are 12 residues in the CDR3. The ends were cut back, 1 base at V and 10 bases at J, with 11 bases in the middle. The germline CDR1 and CDR2 sequences are SGHTS and YDEGEE. The CDR3 is CASSLPRGAYTF. For the CDR3, the DNA is TGTGCCAGCAGCTTGCCGAGGGGGGCCTACACCTTC.